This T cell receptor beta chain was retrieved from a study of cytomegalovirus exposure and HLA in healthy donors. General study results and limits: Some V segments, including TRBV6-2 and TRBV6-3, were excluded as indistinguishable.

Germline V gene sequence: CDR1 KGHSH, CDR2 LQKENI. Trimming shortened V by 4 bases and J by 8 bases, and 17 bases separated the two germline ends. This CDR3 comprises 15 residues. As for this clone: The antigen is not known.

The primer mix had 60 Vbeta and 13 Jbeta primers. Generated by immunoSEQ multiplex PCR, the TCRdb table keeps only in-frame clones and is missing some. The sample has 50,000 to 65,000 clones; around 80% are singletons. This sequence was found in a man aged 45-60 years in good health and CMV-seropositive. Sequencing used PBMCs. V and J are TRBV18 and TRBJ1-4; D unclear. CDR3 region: CASSRSVGPQEKLFF. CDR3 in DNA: TGTGCCAGCTCACGATCGGTTGGCCCACAGGAAAAACTGTTTTTT.